The rows below give T cell receptor beta chains drawn from one sample of a study of CD8 T cells in ankylosing spondylitis. TCRdb re-called the 5' RACE reads through MiXCR, storing one row per CDR3 protein. The profile shows 100,000 to 150,000 distinct CDR3 sequences, about a sixth of them singletons. Sample: blood, either unsorted or a sorted T cell fraction (not recorded which). Receptor source: a male donor with ankylosing spondylitis. CDR3s include the opening cysteine and the closing phenylalanine or tryptophan. A D gene is named only where the DNA matches it firmly. Some rows mark clone size as missing; the rest say once, few, many or name a class of expanded clone.

>.|.|TRBJ2-7|TRBV20-1
CSAPPRDRSYEQYF
TGCAGTGCTCCCCCCCGGGACCGATCCTACGAGCAGTACTTC
>few|TRBD2|TRBJ2-7|TRBV20-1
CSARGERLAGSYEQYF
TGCAGTGCTAGGGGAGAAAGACTAGCGGGTTCCTACGAGCAGTACTTC
>few|.|TRBJ1-1|TRBV7-9
CASSLVLGPEAFF
TGTGCCAGCAGCTTAGTTCTTGGTCCTGAAGCTTTCTTT
>many|.|TRBJ1-6|TRBV5-6
CASSSPGHGNSPLHF
TGTGCCAGCAGCTCCCCGGGGCACGGTAATTCACCCCTCCACTTT
>.|.|TRBJ2-5|TRBV19
CASSIDLLAGTQYF
TGTGCCAGTAGTATAGATCTACTGGCGGGGACCCAGTACTTC
>few|TRBD1|TRBJ1-4|TRBV28
CASSYPGQGDLVDEKLFF
TGTGCCAGCAGCTACCCGGGACAGGGAGACCTCGTAGACGAAAAACTGTTTTTT
>.|TRBD2|TRBJ2-1|TRBV27
CASSSTMSSGRKVPFNEQFF
TGTGCCAGCAGTTCCACCATGTCTAGCGGGCGAAAGGTCCCCTTCAATGAGCAGTTCTTC
>.|TRBD1|TRBJ2-7|TRBV7-9
CASSLEETGNDEQYF
TGTGCCAGCAGCTTAGAGGAGACAGGGAACGACGAGCAGTACTTC
>few|TRBD2|TRBJ2-1|TRBV20-1
CSAPPLAGGPSSYNEQFF
TGCAGTGCGCCCCCACTAGCGGGAGGGCCTAGCTCCTACAATGAGCAGTTCTTC
>few|TRBD1|TRBJ2-7|TRBV4-3
CASSYGWGQRSYEQYF
TGCGCCAGCAGCTACGGCTGGGGACAGAGATCCTACGAGCAGTACTTC
>.|.|TRBJ1-2|TRBV6-5
CASSYRGGFAVGYTF
TGTGCCAGCAGTTACAGGGGCGGCTTTGCTGTTGGCTACACCTTC
>few|.|TRBJ2-7|TRBV7-9
CASSLAASDEQYF
TGTGCCAGCAGCTTAGCGGCCAGCGACGAGCAGTACTTC
>.|TRBD1|TRBJ2-2|TRBV10-3
CAISELPGQGNTGELFF
TGTGCCATCAGTGAGCTTCCAGGACAGGGGAACACCGGGGAGCTGTTTTTT
>few|TRBD2|TRBJ2-1|TRBV12-3/TRBV12-4
CASSLRLAVHEQFF
TGTGCCAGCAGTCTCCGACTAGCCGTTCATGAGCAGTTCTTC
>.|TRBD2|TRBJ2-7|TRBV10-3
CAISGPSGSPSYYEQYF
TGTGCCATCAGTGGTCCTAGCGGGAGTCCCTCCTACTACGAGCAGTACTTC
>many|.|TRBJ2-7|TRBV29-1
CSVEGQSGRGNEQYF
TGCAGCGTTGAAGGTCAGTCAGGCAGGGGAAACGAGCAGTACTTC
>few|.|TRBJ1-5|TRBV28
CASSFTQVIHQPQHF
TGTGCCAGCAGTTTTACACAGGTAATTCATCAGCCCCAGCATTTT
>few|.|TRBJ2-5|TRBV11-2
CASSRSTGVGETQYF
TGTGCCAGCAGCCGGAGTACGGGAGTGGGAGAGACCCAGTACTTC
>few|TRBD2|TRBJ2-2|TRBV7-9
CASSSLEPGRAPGELFF
TGTGCCAGCAGCTCCTTGGAACCCGGGAGGGCCCCCGGGGAGCTGTTTTTT
>.|.|TRBJ2-2|TRBV9
CASSVGLTGELFF
TGTGCCAGCAGCGTAGGTTTAACCGGGGAGCTGTTTTTT
>few|.|TRBJ2-1|TRBV2
CASSAGRLFF
TGTGCCAGCAGCGCTGGACGGTTGTTCTTC
>.|.|TRBJ1-2|TRBV6-1
CASSGRQGENYGYTF
TGTGCCAGCAGTGGACGACAAGGCGAGAACTATGGCTACACCTTC
>many|.|TRBJ2-3|TRBV29-1
CSVAFWEYF
TGCAGCGTGGCTTTTTGGGAGTATTTT
>.|.|TRBJ2-7|TRBV6-2/TRBV6-3
CASSWEGEQYF
TGTGCCAGCAGTTGGGAAGGCGAGCAGTACTTC
>few|.|TRBJ2-7|TRBV27
CASSTRGSGSYEQYF
TGTGCCAGCAGTACGAGAGGTAGCGGCTCCTACGAGCAGTACTTC
>.|TRBD2|TRBJ2-2|TRBV7-3
CASSSGTSGRINTGELFF
TGTGCCAGCAGCTCAGGGACTAGCGGGAGAATCAACACCGGGGAGCTGTTTTTT
>.|.|TRBJ2-7|TRBV12-3/TRBV12-4
CASRPRLDSVGYWSYEQYF
TGTGCCAGCAGACCGCGACTCGACTCCGTCGGTTATTGGAGTTACGAGCAGTACTTC